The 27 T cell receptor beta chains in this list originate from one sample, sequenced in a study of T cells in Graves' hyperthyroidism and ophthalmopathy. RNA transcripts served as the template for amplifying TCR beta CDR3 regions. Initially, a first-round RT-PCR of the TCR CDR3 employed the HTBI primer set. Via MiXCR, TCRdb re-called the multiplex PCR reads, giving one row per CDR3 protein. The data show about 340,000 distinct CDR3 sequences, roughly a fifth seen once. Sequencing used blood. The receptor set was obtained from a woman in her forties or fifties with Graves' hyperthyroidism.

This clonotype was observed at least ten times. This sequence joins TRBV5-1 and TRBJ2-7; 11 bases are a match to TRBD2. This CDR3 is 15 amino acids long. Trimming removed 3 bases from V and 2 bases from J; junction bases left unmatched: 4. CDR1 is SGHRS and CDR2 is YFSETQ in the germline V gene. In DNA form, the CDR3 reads TGCGCCAGCAGCTCCGGACTAGCGGGCACCTACGAGCAGTACTTC. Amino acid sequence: CASSSGLAGTYEQYF.

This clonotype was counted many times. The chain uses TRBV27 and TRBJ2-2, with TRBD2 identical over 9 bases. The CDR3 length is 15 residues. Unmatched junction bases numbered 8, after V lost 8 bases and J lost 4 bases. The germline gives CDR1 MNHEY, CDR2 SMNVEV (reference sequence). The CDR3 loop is CASAGGRASTGELFF. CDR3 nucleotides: TGTGCCAGCGCGGGGGGGAGGGCGAGCACCGGGGAGCTGTTTTTT.

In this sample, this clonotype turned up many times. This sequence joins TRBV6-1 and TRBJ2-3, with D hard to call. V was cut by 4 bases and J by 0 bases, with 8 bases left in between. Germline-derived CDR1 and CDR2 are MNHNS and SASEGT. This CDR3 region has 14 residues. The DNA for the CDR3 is TGTGCCAGCAGTGGACACCCTAGCACAGATACGCAGTATTTT. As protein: CASSGHPSTDTQYF.

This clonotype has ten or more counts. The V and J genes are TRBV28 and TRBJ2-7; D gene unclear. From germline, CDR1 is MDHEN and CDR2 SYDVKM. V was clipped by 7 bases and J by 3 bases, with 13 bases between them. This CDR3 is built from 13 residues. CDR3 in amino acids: CASNKQPHYEQYF. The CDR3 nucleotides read TGTGCCAGCAACAAGCAGCCCCACTACGAGCAGTACTTC.

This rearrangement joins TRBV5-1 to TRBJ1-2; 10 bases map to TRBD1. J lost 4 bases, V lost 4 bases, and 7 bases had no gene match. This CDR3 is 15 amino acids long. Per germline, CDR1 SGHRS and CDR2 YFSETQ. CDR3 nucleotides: TGCGCCAGCAGCGCCGGGACAGGGGTCTCCTATGGCTACACCTTC. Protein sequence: CASSAGTGVSYGYTF. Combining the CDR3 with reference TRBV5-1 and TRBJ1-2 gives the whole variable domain KAGVTQTPRYLIKTRGQQVTLSCSPISGHRSVSWYQQTPGQGLQFLFEYFSETQRNKGNFPGRFSGRQFSNSRSEMNVSTLELGDSALYLCASSAGTGVSYGYTFGSGTRLTVV.

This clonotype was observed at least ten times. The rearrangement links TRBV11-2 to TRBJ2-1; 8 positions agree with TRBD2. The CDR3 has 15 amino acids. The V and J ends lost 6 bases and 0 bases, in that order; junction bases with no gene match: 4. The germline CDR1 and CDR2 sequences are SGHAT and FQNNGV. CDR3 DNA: TGTGCCAGCAGACCCCTAGCGGGCTCCTACAATGAGCAGTTCTTC. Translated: CASRPLAGSYNEQFF.

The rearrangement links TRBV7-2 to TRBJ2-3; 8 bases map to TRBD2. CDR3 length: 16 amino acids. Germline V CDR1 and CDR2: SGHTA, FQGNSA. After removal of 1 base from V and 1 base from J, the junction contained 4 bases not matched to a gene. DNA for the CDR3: TGTGCCAGCAGCTTAGGGCGGGAGGTCCGCACAGATACGCAGTATTTT. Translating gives CASSLGREVRTDTQYF. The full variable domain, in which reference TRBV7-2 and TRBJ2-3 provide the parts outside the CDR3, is GAGVSQSPSNKVTEKGKDVELRCDPISGHTALYWYRQSLGQGLEFLIYFQGNSAPDKSGLPSDRFSAERTGGSVSTLTIQRTQQEDSAVYLCASSLGREVRTDTQYFGPGTRLTVL.

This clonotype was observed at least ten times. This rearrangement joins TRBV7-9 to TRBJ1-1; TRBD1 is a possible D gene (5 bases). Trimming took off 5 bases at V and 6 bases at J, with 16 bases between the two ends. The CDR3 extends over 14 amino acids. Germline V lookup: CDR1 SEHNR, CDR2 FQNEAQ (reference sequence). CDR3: CASSHPGMGAEAFF. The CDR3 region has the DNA TGTGCCAGCAGCCATCCGGGCATGGGGGCTGAAGCTTTCTTT.

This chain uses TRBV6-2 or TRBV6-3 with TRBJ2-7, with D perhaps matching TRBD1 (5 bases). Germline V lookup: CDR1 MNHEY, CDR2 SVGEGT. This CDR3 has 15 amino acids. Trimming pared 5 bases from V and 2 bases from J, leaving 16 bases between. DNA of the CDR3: TGTGCCAGCAGTAGACAGCCACAGGCGGCCTACGAGCAGTACTTC. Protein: CASSRQPQAAYEQYF.

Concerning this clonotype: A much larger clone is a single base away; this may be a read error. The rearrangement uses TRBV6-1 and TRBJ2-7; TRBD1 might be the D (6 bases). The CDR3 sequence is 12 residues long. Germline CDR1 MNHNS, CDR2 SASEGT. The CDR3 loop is CAARGQTYAQYF. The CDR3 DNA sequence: TGTGCCGCTCGGGGACAAACCTACGCGCAGTACTTC.

The DNA for the CDR3 is TGTGCCAGCAGCTTGTCAGGGGCTAATGAAAAACTGTTTTTT. Its translation: CASSLSGANEKLFF. This sequence joins TRBV5-6 and TRBJ1-4, with D perhaps TRBD1 (6 bases). This CDR3 is 14 amino acids long. CDR1 and CDR2 from the germline V gene are SGHDT and YYEEEE. The V end lost 1 base, the J end lost 3 bases, and 7 bases lay between the germline ends.

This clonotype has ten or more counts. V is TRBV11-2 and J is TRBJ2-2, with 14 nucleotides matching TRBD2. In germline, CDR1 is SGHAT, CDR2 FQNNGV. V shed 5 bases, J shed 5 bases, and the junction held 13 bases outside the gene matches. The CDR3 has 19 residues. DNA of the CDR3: TGTGCCAGCAGCCGAAGCCTTGGGACTAGCGGGAGTTTTACCGGGGAGCTGTTTTTT. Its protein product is CASSRSLGTSGSFTGELFF. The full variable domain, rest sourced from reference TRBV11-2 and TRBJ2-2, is EAGVAQSPRYKIIEKRQSVAFWCNPISGHATLYWYQQILGQGPKLLIQFQNNGVVDDSQLPKDRFSAERLKGVDSTLKIQPAKLEDSAVYLCASSRSLGTSGSFTGELFFGEGSRLTVL.

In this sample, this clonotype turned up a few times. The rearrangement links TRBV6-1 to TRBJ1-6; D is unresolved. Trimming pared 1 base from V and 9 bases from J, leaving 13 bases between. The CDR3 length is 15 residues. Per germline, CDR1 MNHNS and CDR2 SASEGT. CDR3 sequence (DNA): TGTGCCAGCAGTGAAGGGTGGGGAAGGAGTTCACCCCTCCACTTT. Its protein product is CASSEGWGRSSPLHF.

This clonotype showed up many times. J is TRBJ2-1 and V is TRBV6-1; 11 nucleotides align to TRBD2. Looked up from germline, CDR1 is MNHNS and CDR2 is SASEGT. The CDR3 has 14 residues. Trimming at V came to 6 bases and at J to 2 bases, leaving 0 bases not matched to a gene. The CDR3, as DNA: TGTGCCAGCAGGACTAGCGGGGCCTACAATGAGCAGTTCTTC. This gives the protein CASRTSGAYNEQFF.

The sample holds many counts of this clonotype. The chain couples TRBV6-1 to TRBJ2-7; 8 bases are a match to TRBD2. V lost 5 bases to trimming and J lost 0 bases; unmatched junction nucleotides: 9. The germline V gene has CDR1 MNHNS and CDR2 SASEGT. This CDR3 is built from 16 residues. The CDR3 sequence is CASSQGTGTSSYEQYF. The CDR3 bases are TGTGCCAGCAGTCAAGGGACCGGGACTAGCTCCTACGAGCAGTACTTC.

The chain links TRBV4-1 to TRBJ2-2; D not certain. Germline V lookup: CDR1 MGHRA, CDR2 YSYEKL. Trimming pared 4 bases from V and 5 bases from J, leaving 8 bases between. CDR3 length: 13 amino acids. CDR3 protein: CASSPLATGELFF. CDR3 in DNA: TGCGCCAGCAGCCCATTAGCAACCGGGGAGCTGTTTTTT.

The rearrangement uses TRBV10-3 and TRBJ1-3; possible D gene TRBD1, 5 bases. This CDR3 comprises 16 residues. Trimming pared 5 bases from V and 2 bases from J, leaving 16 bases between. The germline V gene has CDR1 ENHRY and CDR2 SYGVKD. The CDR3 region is CAISYRDGATGNTIYF. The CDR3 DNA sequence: TGTGCCATCAGTTACCGGGACGGCGCAACTGGAAACACCATATATTTT.

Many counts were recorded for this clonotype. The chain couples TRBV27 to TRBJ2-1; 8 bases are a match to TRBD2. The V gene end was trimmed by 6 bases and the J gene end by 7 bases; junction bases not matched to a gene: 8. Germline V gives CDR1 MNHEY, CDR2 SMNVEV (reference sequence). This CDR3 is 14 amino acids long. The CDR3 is CASRRSGGVNEQFF. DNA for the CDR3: TGTGCCAGCAGACGAAGCGGGGGCGTGAATGAGCAGTTCTTC.

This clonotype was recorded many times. The CDR3 nucleotides are TGTGCCAGCAGGACAGGGGTAAACTACGAGCAGTACTTC. Translation: CASRTGVNYEQYF. This rearrangement joins TRBV6-1 to TRBJ2-7; 8 bases match TRBD1. The CDR3 spans 13 residues. The V and J ends lost 6 bases and 3 bases, in that order; junction bases with no gene match: 4. Per germline, CDR1 MNHNS and CDR2 SASEGT.

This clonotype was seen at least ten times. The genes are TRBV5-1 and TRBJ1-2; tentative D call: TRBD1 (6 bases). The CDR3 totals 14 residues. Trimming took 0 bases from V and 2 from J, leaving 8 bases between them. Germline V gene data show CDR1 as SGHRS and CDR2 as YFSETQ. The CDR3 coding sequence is TGCGCCAGCAGCTTGGACGGGACAAACTATGGCTACACCTTC. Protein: CASSLDGTNYGYTF.

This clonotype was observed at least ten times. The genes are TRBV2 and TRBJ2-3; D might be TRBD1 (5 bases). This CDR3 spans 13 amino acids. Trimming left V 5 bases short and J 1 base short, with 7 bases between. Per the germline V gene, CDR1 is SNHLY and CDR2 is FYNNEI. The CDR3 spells CASSHRRTDTQYF. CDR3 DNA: TGTGCCAGCAGTCACAGGCGCACAGATACGCAGTATTTT.

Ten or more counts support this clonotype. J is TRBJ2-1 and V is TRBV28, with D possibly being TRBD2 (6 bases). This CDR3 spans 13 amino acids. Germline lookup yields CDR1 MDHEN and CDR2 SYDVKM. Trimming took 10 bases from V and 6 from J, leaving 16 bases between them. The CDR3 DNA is TGTGCCATCCAAACCACTAGCTTCAATGAGCAGTTCTTC. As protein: CAIQTTSFNEQFF.

The CDR3 sequence is CSASNLYNEQFF. The CDR3 nucleotides are TGCAGTGCTAGTAACCTCTACAATGAGCAGTTCTTC. The V call is TRBV20-1, the J call TRBJ2-1, with D hard to call. The CDR3 is made up of 12 amino acids. The V and J ends lost 3 bases and 3 bases respectively, with 6 bases between them. Germline V gives CDR1 DFQATT, CDR2 SNEGSKA (reference sequence).

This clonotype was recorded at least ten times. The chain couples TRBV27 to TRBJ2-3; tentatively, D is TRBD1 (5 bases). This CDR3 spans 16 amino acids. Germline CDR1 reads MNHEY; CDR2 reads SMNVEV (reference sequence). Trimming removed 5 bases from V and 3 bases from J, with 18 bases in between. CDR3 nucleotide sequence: TGTGCCAGCAGTCGACAGAGATCGCCTAGGACAGATACGCAGTATTTT. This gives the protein CASSRQRSPRTDTQYF.

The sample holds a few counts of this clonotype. The CDR3 sequence is CSARDGGASLMNTEAFF. The CDR3 nucleotides are TGCAGTGCTAGAGATGGGGGTGCCTCTCTCATGAACACTGAAGCTTTCTTT. The chain uses TRBV20-1 and TRBJ1-1; D may be TRBD1 (5 bases). Germline CDR1 and CDR2: DFQATT and SNEGSKA (reference sequence). The CDR3 runs 17 residues. V lost 0 bases and J 0 bases, leaving 17 bases between the germline ends.

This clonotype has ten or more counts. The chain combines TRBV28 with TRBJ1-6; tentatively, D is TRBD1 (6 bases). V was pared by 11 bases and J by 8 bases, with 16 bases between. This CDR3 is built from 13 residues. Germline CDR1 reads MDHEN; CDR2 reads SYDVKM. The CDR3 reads CAAVGGNYSPLHF. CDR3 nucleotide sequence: TGTGCCGCGGTTGGGGGCAATTATTCACCCCTCCACTTT.

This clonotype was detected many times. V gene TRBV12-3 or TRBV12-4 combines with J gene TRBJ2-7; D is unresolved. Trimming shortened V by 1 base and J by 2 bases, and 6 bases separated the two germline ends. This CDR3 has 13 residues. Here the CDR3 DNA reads TGTGCCAGCAGTTTAGGCGGACCCTACGAGCAGTACTTC. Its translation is CASSLGGPYEQYF.